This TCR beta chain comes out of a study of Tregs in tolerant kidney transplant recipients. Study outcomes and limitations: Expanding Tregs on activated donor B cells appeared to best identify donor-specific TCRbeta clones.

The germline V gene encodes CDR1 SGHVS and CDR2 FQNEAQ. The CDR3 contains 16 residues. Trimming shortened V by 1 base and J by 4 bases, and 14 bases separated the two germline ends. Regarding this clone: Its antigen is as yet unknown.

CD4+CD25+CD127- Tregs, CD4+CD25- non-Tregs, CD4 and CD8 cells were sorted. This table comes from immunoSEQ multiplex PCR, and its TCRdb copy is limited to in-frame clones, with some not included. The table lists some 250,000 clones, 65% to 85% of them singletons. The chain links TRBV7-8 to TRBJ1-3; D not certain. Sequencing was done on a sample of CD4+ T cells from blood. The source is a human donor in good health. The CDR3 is CASSLDRASHGNTIYF. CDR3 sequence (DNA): TGTGCCAGCAGCTTAGATCGGGCAAGCCACGGAAACACCATATATTTT.